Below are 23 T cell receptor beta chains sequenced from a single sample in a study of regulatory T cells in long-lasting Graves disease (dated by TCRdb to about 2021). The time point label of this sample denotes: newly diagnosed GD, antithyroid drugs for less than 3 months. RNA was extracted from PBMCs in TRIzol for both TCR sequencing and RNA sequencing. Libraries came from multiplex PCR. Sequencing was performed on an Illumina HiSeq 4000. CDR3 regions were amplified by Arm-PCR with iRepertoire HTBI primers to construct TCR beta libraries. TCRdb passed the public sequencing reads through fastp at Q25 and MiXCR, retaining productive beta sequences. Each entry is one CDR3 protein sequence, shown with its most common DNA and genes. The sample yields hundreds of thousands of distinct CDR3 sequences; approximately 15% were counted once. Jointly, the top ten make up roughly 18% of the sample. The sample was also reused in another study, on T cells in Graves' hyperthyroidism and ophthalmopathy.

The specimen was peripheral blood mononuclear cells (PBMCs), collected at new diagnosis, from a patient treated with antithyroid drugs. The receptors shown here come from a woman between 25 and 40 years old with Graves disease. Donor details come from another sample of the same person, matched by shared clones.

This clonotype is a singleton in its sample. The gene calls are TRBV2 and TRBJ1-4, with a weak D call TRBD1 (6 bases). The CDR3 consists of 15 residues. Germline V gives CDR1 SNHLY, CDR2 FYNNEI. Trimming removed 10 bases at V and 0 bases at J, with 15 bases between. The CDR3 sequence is CATIGGTPTNEKLFF. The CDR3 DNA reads TGTGCCACCATCGGTGGGACACCAACTAATGAAAAACTGTTTTTT.

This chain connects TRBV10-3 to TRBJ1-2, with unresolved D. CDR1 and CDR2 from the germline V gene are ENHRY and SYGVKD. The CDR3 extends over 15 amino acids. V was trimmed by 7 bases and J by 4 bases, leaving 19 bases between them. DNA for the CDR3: TGTGCCATCACCCCCGATCGCCCGGTGAGCTATGGCTACACCTTC. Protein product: CAITPDRPVSYGYTF.

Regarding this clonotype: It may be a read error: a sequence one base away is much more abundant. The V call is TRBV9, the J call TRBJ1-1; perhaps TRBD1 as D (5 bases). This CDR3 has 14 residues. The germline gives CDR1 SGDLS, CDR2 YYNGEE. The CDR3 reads CASSVSPGETEASF. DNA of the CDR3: TGTGCCAGCAGCGTAAGCCCGGGGGAGACTGAAGCTTCCTTT.

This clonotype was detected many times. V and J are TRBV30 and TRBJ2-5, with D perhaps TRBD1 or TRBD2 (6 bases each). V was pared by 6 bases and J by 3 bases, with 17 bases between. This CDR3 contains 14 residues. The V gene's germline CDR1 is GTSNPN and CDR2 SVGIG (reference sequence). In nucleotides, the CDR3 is TGTGCCTGTCAAAGGCGGGACACTAAAGAGACCCAGTACTTC. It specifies CACQRRDTKETQYF.

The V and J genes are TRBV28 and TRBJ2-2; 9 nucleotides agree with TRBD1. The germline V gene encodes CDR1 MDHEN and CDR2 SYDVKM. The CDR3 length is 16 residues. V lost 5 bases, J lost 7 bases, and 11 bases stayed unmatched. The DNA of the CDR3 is TGTGCCAGCAGTGTACAACAGGGGGCGCGAATCGGGGAGCTGTTTTTT. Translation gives CASSVQQGARIGELFF.

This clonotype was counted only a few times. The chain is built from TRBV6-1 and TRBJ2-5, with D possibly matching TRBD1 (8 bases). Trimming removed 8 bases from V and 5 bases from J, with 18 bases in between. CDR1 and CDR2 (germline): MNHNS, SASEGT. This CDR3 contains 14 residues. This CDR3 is CASGRDRSFETQYF. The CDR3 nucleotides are TGTGCCAGCGGGAGGGACAGGTCGTTCGAGACCCAGTACTTC.

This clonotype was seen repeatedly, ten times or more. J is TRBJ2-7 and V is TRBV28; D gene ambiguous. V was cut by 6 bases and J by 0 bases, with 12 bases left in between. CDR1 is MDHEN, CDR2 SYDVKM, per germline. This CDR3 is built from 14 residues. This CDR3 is CASSPEYSSYEQYF. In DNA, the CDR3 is TGTGCCAGCAGCCCGGAGTATAGCTCCTACGAGCAGTACTTC.

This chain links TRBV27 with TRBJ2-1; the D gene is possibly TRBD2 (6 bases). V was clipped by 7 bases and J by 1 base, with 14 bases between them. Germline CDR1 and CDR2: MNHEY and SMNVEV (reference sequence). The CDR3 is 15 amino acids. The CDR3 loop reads CASTLGGTSYNEQFF. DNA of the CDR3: TGTGCCAGCACCCTTGGCGGGACGTCCTACAATGAGCAGTTCTTC.

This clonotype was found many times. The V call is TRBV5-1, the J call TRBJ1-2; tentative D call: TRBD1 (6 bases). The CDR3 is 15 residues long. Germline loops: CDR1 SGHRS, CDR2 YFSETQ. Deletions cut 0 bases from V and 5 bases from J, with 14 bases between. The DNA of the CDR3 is TGCGCCAGCAGCTTGGTAGCAGGGGTATGGTATGGCTACACCTTC. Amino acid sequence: CASSLVAGVWYGYTF.

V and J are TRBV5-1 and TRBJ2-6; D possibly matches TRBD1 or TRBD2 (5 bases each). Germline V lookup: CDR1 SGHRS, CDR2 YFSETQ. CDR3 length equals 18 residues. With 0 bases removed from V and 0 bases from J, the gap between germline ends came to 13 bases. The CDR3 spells CASSLGPRGASGANVLTF. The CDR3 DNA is TGCGCCAGCAGCTTGGGACCCCGGGGCGCCTCTGGGGCCAACGTCCTGACTTTC.

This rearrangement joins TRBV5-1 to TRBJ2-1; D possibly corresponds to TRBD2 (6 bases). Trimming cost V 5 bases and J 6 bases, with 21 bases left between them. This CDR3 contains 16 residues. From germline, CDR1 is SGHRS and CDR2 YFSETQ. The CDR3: CASSSAPGGNGNEQFF. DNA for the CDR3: TGCGCCAGCAGTTCCGCCCCTGGCGGGAATGGCAATGAGCAGTTCTTC.

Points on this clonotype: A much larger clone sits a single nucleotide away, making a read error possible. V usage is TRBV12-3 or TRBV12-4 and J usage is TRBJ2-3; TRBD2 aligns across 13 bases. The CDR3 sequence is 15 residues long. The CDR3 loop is CATIRLAGGSDTQCF. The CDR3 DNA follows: TGTGCCACCATACGACTAGCGGGAGGTTCAGATACGCAGTGTTTT.

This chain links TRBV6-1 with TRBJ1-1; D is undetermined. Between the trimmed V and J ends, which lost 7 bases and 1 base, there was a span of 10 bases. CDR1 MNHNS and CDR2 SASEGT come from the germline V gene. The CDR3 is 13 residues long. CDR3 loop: CASTPSGNTEAFF. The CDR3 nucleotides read TGTGCCAGCACTCCTTCCGGGAACACTGAAGCTTTCTTT.

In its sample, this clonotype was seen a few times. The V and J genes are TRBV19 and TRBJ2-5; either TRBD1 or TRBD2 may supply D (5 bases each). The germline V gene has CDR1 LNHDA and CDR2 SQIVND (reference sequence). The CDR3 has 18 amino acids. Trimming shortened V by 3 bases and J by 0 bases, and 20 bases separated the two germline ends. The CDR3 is CASSISLAVGRYQETQYF. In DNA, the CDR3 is TGTGCCAGTAGTATCTCGCTAGCAGTGGGACGTTACCAAGAGACCCAGTACTTC. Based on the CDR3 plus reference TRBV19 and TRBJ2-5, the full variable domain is DGGITQSPKYLFRKEGQNVTLSCEQNLNHDAMYWYRQDPGQGLRLIYYSQIVNDFQKGDIAEGYSVSREKKESFPLTVTSAQKNPTAFYLCASSISLAVGRYQETQYFGPGTRLLVL.

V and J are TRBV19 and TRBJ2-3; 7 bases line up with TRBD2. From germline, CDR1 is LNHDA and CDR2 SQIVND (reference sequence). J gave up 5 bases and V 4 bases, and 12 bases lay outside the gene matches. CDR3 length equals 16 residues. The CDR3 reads CASSTPTAGARDTQYF. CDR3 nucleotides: TGTGCCAGTAGTACCCCCACGGCGGGAGCTCGAGATACGCAGTATTTT.

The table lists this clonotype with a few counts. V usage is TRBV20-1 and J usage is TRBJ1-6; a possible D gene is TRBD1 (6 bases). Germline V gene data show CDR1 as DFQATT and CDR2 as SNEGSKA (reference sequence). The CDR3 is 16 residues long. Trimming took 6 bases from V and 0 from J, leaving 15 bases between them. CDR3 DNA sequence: TGCAGTGCCGGAGGGCAGGACAGCTCCTATAATTCACCCCTCCACTTT. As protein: CSAGGQDSSYNSPLHF.

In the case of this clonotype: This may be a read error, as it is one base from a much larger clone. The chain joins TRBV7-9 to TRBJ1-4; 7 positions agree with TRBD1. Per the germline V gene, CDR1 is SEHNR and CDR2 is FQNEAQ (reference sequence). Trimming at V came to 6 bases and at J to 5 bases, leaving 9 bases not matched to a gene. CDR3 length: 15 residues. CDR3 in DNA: TGTGCCAGCAGTGAAGGGGGCTCCTACAATGAAAAACTGTTTTTT. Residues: CASSEGGSYNEKLFF.

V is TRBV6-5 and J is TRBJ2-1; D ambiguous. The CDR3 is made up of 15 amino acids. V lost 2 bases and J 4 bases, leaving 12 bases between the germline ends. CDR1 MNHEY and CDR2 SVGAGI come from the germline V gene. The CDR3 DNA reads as TGTGCCAGCAGTTACGTAGGCAAAGATTACAATGAGCAGTTCTTC. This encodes CASSYVGKDYNEQFF.

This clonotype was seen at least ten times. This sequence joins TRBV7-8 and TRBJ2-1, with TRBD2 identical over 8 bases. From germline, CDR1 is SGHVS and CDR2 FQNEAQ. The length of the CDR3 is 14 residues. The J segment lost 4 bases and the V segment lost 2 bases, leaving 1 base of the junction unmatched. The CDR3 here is CASSLREGYNEQFF. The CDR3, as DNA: TGTGCCAGCAGCTTACGGGAGGGTTACAATGAGCAGTTCTTC. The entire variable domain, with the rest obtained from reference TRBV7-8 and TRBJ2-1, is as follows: GAGVSQSPRYKVAKRGQDVALRCDPISGHVSLFWYQQALGQGPEFLTYFQNEAQLDKSGLPSDRFFAERPEGSVSTLKIQRTQQEDSAVYLCASSLREGYNEQFFGPGTRLTVL.

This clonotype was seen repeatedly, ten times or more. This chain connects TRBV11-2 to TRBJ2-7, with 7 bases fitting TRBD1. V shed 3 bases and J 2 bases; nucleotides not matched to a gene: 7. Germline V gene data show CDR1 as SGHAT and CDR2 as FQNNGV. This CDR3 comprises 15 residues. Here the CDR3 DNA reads TGTGCCAGCAGCTTTGAGGGGGCCGGGACCTACGAGCAGTACTTC. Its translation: CASSFEGAGTYEQYF.

The CDR3: CASSLKGASTEAFF. The CDR3 nucleotides are TGTGCCAGCAGCTTAAAGGGGGCCAGCACTGAAGCTTTCTTT. The V and J genes are TRBV7-9 and TRBJ1-1; 7 bases agree with TRBD1. Germline trimming cut 2 bases from V and 4 bases from J; bases unmatched to any gene: 4. The germline gives CDR1 SEHNR, CDR2 FQNEAQ (reference sequence). This CDR3 contains 14 residues.

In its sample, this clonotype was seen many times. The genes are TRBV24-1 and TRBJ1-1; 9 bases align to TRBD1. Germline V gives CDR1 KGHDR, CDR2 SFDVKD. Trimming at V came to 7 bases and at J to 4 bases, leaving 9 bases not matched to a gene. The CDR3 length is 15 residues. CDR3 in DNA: TGTGCCACCAGGAGTAACAGGGGGCCGGTCACTGAAGCTTTCTTT. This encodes CATRSNRGPVTEAFF.

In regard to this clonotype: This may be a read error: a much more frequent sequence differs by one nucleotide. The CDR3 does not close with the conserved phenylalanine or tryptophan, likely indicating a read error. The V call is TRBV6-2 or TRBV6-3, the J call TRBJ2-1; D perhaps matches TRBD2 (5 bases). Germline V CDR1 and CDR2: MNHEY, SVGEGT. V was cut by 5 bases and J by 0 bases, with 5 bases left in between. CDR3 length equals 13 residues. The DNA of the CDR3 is TGTGCCAGCAGTGACTACTCCTACAATGAGCAGTTCCTC. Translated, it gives CASSDYSYNEQFL.